Presented here are 4 T cell receptor beta chains from one specimen sequenced in a study of T cell clones after liver transplantation. Using immunoSEQ multiplex PCR, the repertoire was profiled, and TCRdb retains in-frame clones only, with some absent. In the table there are more than 70,000 clones, 70% to 90% of which are singletons. This specimen was CD4+ T cells from blood, taken at the 22-month timepoint. All receptors come from a human patient who received a liver transplant. Some of the T cells may derive from the graft donor.

The J gene is TRBJ1-4, the V gene TRBV7-2; no firm D call. The ends were cut back, 0 bases at V and 7 bases at J, with 15 bases in the middle. CDR3 length: 16 amino acids. The germline V gene has CDR1 SGHTA and CDR2 FQGNSA. As DNA, the CDR3 is TGTGCCAGCAGCTTAGCTAACGGTCGGGAGAGTGAAAAACTGTTTTTT. Translated: CASSLANGRESEKLFF.

As to this clone: Other DNA sequences in this specimen translate into the identical CDR3. The CDR3 region is CASSRDSNQPQHF. The CDR3 DNA is TGTGCCAGCAGCCGCGATAGCAATCAGCCCCAGCATTTT. V is TRBV5-5 and J is TRBJ1-5; D gene uncertain. Germline V lookup: CDR1 SGHKS, CDR2 YYEKEE (reference sequence). Trimming pared 4 bases from V and 0 bases from J, leaving 5 bases between. This CDR3 spans 13 amino acids.

This chain connects TRBV19 to TRBJ1-4; D uncertain. Germline CDR1 LNHDA, CDR2 SQIVND (reference sequence). The CDR3 length is 12 residues. V shed 9 bases and J shed 6 bases, with 11 bases lying between them. The CDR3 coding sequence is TGTGCCAGCTGTGTGAGAGATGAAAAACTGTTTTTT. Encoded protein: CASCVRDEKLFF.

This chain links TRBV5-4 with TRBJ2-7; the D gene is possibly TRBD2 (5 bases). CDR1 is SGHNT and CDR2 is YYREEE in the germline V gene (reference sequence). V lost 4 bases and J 3 bases, leaving 17 bases between the germline ends. The CDR3 consists of 15 residues. DNA for the CDR3: TGTGCCAGCAGCACCGACTACGGGGTCGTCTACGAGCAGTACTTC. It encodes CASSTDYGVVYEQYF.